This T cell receptor (beta chain) derives from a study of T cell repertoires in ileal Crohn's disease. Looking at the study overall: Operated complications were stricturing disease (around 61%) and penetrating disease (about 40%). Points from the study as a whole: Compared with non-smokers, active smokers at surgery showed more clonal expansions.

Comments on this clone: Its antigen is still unknown.

The assay was immunoSEQ multiplex PCR, and TCRdb's table has in-frame clones only and misses some. This sample has roughly 31,000 clones, with over 75% found just once. Germline V gene lookup returns CDR1 SGDLS and CDR2 YYNGEE. The CDR3 has 15 amino acids. Trimming removed 0 bases at V and 4 bases at J, with 13 bases between. The clonotype originates from an adult with Crohn's disease. The chain employs TRBV9 and TRBJ1-1; maybe TRBD1 (5 bases). What was sequenced was ileal tissue. CDR3 nucleotide sequence: TGTGCCAGCAGCGTAGACGGGGGGATGAGCACTGAAGCTTTCTTT. Translation gives CASSVDGGMSTEAFF. The variable domain in full, with the rest retrieved from reference TRBV9 and TRBJ1-1, is DSGVTQTPKHLITATGQRVTLRCSPRSGDLSVYWYQQSLDQGLQFLIQYYNGEERAKGNILERFSAQQFPDLHSELNLSSLELGDSALYFCASSVDGGMSTEAFFGQGTRLTVV.